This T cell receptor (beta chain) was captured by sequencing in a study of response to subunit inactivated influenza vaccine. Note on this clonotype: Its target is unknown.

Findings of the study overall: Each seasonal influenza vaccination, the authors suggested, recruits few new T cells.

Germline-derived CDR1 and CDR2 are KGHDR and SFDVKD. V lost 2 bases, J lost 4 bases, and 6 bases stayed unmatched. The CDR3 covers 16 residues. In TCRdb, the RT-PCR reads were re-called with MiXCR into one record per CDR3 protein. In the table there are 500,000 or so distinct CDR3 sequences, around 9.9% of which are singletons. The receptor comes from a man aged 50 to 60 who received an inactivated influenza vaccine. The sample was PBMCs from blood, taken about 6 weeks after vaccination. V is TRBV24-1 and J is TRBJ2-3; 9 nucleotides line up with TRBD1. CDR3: CATSDSWTGVADTQYF. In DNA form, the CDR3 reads TGTGCCACCAGTGATTCATGGACAGGGGTGGCAGATACGCAGTATTTT.